A single T cell receptor beta chain is shown here with its context. The sample comes from a study of blood T cell repertoires in COVID-19. The wider study: Samples representing acute and convalescent COVID-19 were sourced from the United States, Italy and Spain. Sources were T cells, B-cell-depleted T cells, or PBMCs; the material itself was cDNA or gDNA.

This CDR3 comprises 14 residues. Trimming pared 4 bases from V and 1 base from J, leaving 10 bases between. The germline gives CDR1 SGHTA, CDR2 FQGNSA. In the original analysis: Reference gene primer amplification gave nucleated cell count estimates. Some clones are missing from TCRdb's copy, which holds only in-frame ones; the method was immunoSEQ multiplex PCR. V and J calls and clone size follow that table, whereas D and trimming were derived from the DNA. The sample records approximately 94,000 clones, around nine tenths being singletons. V usage is TRBV7-2 and J usage is TRBJ1-1; no clear D gene. The TCR sequence derives from a woman aged 45-60 years in a cohort sampled during active COVID-19. Sequenced input: peripheral blood. The DNA for the CDR3 is TGTGCCAGCAGCTCGGGAATCCAGAACACTGAAGCTTTCTTT. The encoded protein is CASSSGIQNTEAFF.